Detailed here is one T cell receptor (beta chain). CDR3 length: 11 amino acids. The V end was cut by 3 bases, the J end by 5 bases, with 8 bases between. In germline, CDR1 is DFQATT, CDR2 SNEGSKA (reference sequence). Method: immunoSEQ multiplex PCR; TCRdb's copy keeps in-frame clones and lacks some. The sample gives some 130,000 clones, around 89% of which show up once; approximately 10% is in the top ten. The data originate from a study of blood T cell repertoires in COVID-19. Study-level background: Donors in the United States, Italy and Spain gave samples during acute or convalescent COVID-19.

Sequencing was done on a sample of peripheral blood. The chain uses TRBV20-1 and TRBJ2-7, with D unresolved. The sequence came from a man aged 50-60 years with acute or convalescent COVID-19. The DNA for the CDR3 is TGCAGTGCTAGCAATAGCCACGAGCAGTACTTC. It codes for CSASNSHEQYF.